This TCR beta chain stems from a study of Graves' ophthalmopathy and Graves' hyperthyroidism (dated by TCRdb to 2016 to 2018). General notes on the study: Hyperthyroidism was considered stable if no progression to ophthalmopathy occurred within 18 months of follow-up. TCR beta repertoire signatures were used to distinguish Graves' ophthalmopathy from Graves' hyperthyroidism and to predict progression to ophthalmopathy. In total, 135 blood samples were TCR-sequenced: 40 to 45 ophthalmopathy, over 70 hyperthyroidism and roughly 17 hyperthyroidism-to-ophthalmopathy patients. The independent validation cohort included some 19 hyperthyroidism patients plus 17 patients who later progressed from hyperthyroidism to ophthalmopathy. To explore V-J signatures distinguishing ophthalmopathy from hyperthyroidism, a discovery set of under 110 patients (roughly 45 ophthalmopathy, roughly 56 stable hyperthyroidism) was enrolled. T-cell repertoires of thyroid tissue and blood were compared in more than 5 hyperthyroidism patients. Once sampling was done, hyperthyroidism patients were given methimazole at a starting dose of 30 mg daily, while ophthalmopathy patients were given high-dose intravenous methylprednisolone.

For repertoire sequencing, the TCR beta CDR3 regions were amplified from RNA transcripts. The first round was an RT-PCR using HTBI primers with the Qiagen OneStep RT-PCR kit, and this first round was followed by a second-round multiplex PCR, then size selection and purification. Sequencing of the libraries was carried out on an Illumina HiSeq2000 in paired-end mode with 100 bp reads. Processing in the source paper ran as follows. SOAPnuke was used for read processing, and reads with adapters, uncalled bases, a mean Phred below 15, or no exact constant-primer or identifier match were discarded. COPE v1.2.5 was used to merge high-quality paired reads. Each unique nucleotide sequence was defined as a clonotype, and clonotypes were aligned to IMGT TRB V, D and J references with MiTCR v1.1. The analysis was limited to V-J combinations with a frequency above 0.0001, which together covered just over 98% of the repertoires. A TCR clonal expansion and chaos score per V-J combination was defined as the ratio of F50 clonal expansion to chaos observed in the TCRdist matrix. Features were reduced by Welch's t-statistics and random forest to roughly 14 V-J combinations, which fed a naive Bayes classifier. The similarity between thyroid and blood repertoires was quantified using the Morisita-Horn index. In TCRdb, the public reads were trimmed at Q25 with fastp and aligned with MiXCR, with productive beta chains retained. Merged by CDR3 protein, the rows form single entries marked with the most common genes and DNA. The V and J calls and clone size come from TCRdb's table, not from the authors' own analysis. Here the sample has about 1.2 million distinct CDR3 sequences; about two fifths occur a single time. The leading ten clones occupy 11% of the sample.

With regard to this clonotype: Its cognate antigen has yet to be identified. The sample holds no much larger clone one base away, and base qualities are not on file.

Patients with hyperthyroidism were aged 18 to 65 years, had been newly diagnosed, and had a disease duration of less than 2 months. Patients with other autoimmune diseases, uncontrolled infections, pregnancy or lactation were excluded from the study. Clinical symptoms, serum thyroxine, TRAb, thyroid ultrasound and orbital computed tomography were used for diagnosis. Trizol reagent was used to extract the total RNA, and its quality was then checked on an Agilent 2100 Bioanalyzer. Results the study describes overall, beyond this receptor: Most of the expanded thyroid clonotypes with a frequency above 0.001 were also detected in blood, and it was suggested that the thyroid immune response may be reflected by blood repertoires. In validation, the model predicted ophthalmopathy progression with less than 71% sensitivity and around 72% specificity; 12 predicted patients were CT-confirmed with GO in a median of approximately 6.2 months. The 13-signature model separated ophthalmopathy from stable hyperthyroidism with around 90% sensitivity and roughly 84% specificity in cross-validation, and 80%/75% in the test set. No statistical method was used to set the sample size in advance, and the investigators knew which group each participant was assigned to.

CDR3 length: 14 amino acids, cysteine to phenylalanine. The entry retains the CDR3 DNA only, 42 bases that are in frame from base 1. The germline V gene (reference sequence) gives CDR1 as LNHNV and CDR2 as YYDKDF. V loses 1 base at its end and J loses 7 bases; junction bases beyond the gene matches: 3. Recombination linked TRBV15 to TRBJ1-2; 10 bases in the junction line up with TRBD1. The TCR originated in an adult man with Graves' hyperthyroidism. Material: peripheral blood or thyroid tissue (not recorded which). The CDR3 is CATSRGTGGAGYTF. The nucleotide sequence reads TGTGCCACCAGCAGAGGGACAGGGGGGGCTGGCTACACCTTC.